Presented here are 8 T cell receptor beta chains from one specimen sequenced in a study of tumor-infiltrating lymphocytes in oesophageal squamous cell carcinoma. TCRdb processed the PCR reads anew with MiXCR; each CDR3 protein has one entry. The profile shows 19,000 or so distinct CDR3 sequences, less than 50% of them singletons. What was sequenced was blood. Every receptor here comes from a male donor with esophageal squamous cell carcinoma.

The chain has TRBV12-3 or TRBV12-4 and TRBJ2-3; the match to TRBD1 covers 7 bases. V was clipped by 2 bases and J by 5 bases; unmatched bases: 16. There are 18 residues in the CDR3. As DNA, the CDR3 is TGTGCCAGCAGTTTATCCCTAAGGGGACAGCGAGGTAGAGATACGCAGTATTTT. The encoded protein is CASSLSLRGQRGRDTQYF.

V and J are TRBV28 and TRBJ1-4, with D possibly matching TRBD1 (5 bases). The V and J ends lost 3 bases and 5 bases respectively, with 7 bases between them. Germline V gene lookup returns CDR1 MDHEN and CDR2 SYDVKM. This CDR3 contains 13 residues. CDR3 sequence (DNA): TGTGCCAGCAGTTTTGGGGGAAATGAAAAACTGTTTTTT. As protein: CASSFGGNEKLFF.

The gene calls are TRBV5-1 and TRBJ1-5; the D gene is possibly TRBD1 (6 bases). Germline V CDR1 and CDR2: SGHRS, YFSETQ. This CDR3 region has 16 residues. Trimming removed 4 bases at V and 4 bases at J, with 18 bases between. This CDR3 is CASSPGLNRVNQPQHF. The CDR3 DNA reads TGCGCCAGCAGCCCGGGCCTCAACAGGGTAAATCAGCCCCAGCATTTT.

By share, this clonotype ranks as medium-sized. The CDR3 DNA sequence: TGTGCCATCAGGGCAGACTCAAACCAAGAGACCCAGTACTTC. Protein: CAIRADSNQETQYF. The rearrangement links TRBV10-3 to TRBJ2-5; no clear D gene. Germline-derived CDR1 and CDR2 are ENHRY and SYGVKD. The CDR3 runs 14 residues. V lost 6 bases to trimming and J lost 0 bases, with 11 bases between them.

This clonotype has ten or more counts. This sequence joins TRBV28 and TRBJ2-5; D uncertain. The CDR3 runs 13 residues. CDR1 MDHEN and CDR2 SYDVKM come from the germline V gene. V lost 4 bases and J 1 base, leaving 7 bases between the germline ends. CDR3 DNA sequence: TGTGCCAGCAGTTCCGGTAGCCAAGAGACCCAGTACTTC. It codes for CASSSGSQETQYF.

This chain links TRBV28 with TRBJ2-1, with TRBD1 identical over 7 bases. The J call is uncertain, as TRBJ2-7 better fits the DNA end. The V gene's germline CDR1 is MDHEN and CDR2 SYDVKM. CDR3 length: 17 residues. The CDR3 spells CASRTGWGSEGIGEQYF. The CDR3 region has the DNA TGTGCCAGCAGGACAGGGTGGGGGTCCGAGGGGATTGGCGAGCAGTACTTC.

The chain couples TRBV24-1 to TRBJ2-1; the match to TRBD1 covers 10 bases. TRBJ2-7 explains the end of the DNA better; the J call may be wrong. The length of the CDR3 is 16 residues. Looked up from germline, CDR1 is KGHDR and CDR2 is SFDVKD. DNA of the CDR3: TGTGCCACCAGTGATCCGGGACAGGGGTCCGCAGATACGCAGTACTTC. It codes for CATSDPGQGSADTQYF.

There are many counts of this clonotype. CDR3 sequence: CATRVGNQPQHF. The CDR3 bases are TGTGCCACCAGGGTGGGCAATCAGCCCCAGCATTTT. V and J are TRBV7-2 and TRBJ1-5; D might be TRBD1 (5 bases). The CDR3 is made up of 12 amino acids. V was pared by 10 bases and J by 2 bases, with 9 bases between. The germline CDR1 and CDR2 sequences are SGHTA and FQGNSA.